This entry lists 9 T cell receptor beta chains sequenced from one sample in a study of identical twins. TCRdb recomputed calls from the 5' RACE reads with MiXCR, one row per CDR3 protein. The sample lists some 500,000 distinct CDR3 sequences; under 25% were seen once. These same data were also listed under a study on T cells expressing NK-cell markers.

The specimen sequenced was CD4+ T cells sorted from blood. These receptor sequences come from a young woman in good health.

CDR3 bases: TGTGCCAGCAGCCTTTCCGGGACAGGGGGCTTGTATGAGCAGTTCTTC. It translates to CASSLSGTGGLYEQFF. The rearrangement joins TRBV3-1 to TRBJ2-1, with 12 bases fitting TRBD1. Germline V gives CDR1 LGHDT, CDR2 YNNKEL (reference sequence). V lost 4 bases to trimming and J lost 8 bases; unmatched junction nucleotides: 9. CDR3 length equals 16 residues.

V usage is TRBV5-4 and J usage is TRBJ2-5, with TRBD1 matching 8 bases. The V segment lost 5 bases and the J segment 3 bases; nucleotides outside the gene matches: 6. Germline V gene lookup returns CDR1 SGHNT and CDR2 YYREEE (reference sequence). This CDR3 contains 14 residues. CDR3 protein: CASSPETGEETQYF. The CDR3 DNA reads TGTGCCAGCAGTCCCGAGACAGGGGAAGAGACCCAGTACTTC.

The chain couples TRBV20-1 to TRBJ1-4; 11 bases align to TRBD1. V lost 6 bases and J lost 8; bases outside the gene matches: 8. The CDR3 has 14 amino acids. Per the germline V gene, CDR1 is DFQATT and CDR2 is SNEGSKA (reference sequence). CDR3 nucleotides: TGCAGTGCAGATCCGGGACAGGGGGACGAAAAACTGTTTTTT. Encoded protein: CSADPGQGDEKLFF.

This clonotype was seen a few times. The V call is TRBV6-2 or TRBV6-3, the J call TRBJ2-1; 8 bases match TRBD2. This CDR3 region has 15 residues. Germline CDR1 is MNHEY and CDR2 is SVGEGT. With 5 bases clipped from V and 0 bases from J, the junction kept 3 bases outside the gene matches. CDR3 DNA sequence: TGTGCCAGCAGTGAGCGGGAGACCTCCTACAATGAGCAGTTCTTC. Its protein product is CASSERETSYNEQFF.

The genes are TRBV12-3 or TRBV12-4 and TRBJ1-1; unclear D gene. The V end was cut by 1 base, the J end by 1 base, with 7 bases between. This CDR3 has 14 amino acids. The CDR3 region is CASSLGSPNTEAFF. CDR3 sequence (DNA): TGTGCCAGCAGTTTAGGTTCACCGAACACTGAAGCTTTCTTT.

This rearrangement joins TRBV20-1 to TRBJ2-3; 8 nucleotides match TRBD2. V dropped 4 bases and J dropped 2; count of bases not matched to a gene: 8. This CDR3 region has 15 residues. Germline lookup yields CDR1 DFQATT and CDR2 SNEGSKA (reference sequence). CDR3 DNA: TGCAGTGCTAACTCTCCGGGACTAGACACAGATACGCAGTATTTT. As protein: CSANSPGLDTDTQYF.

This clonotype turned up a few times. The chain recombines TRBV12-3 or TRBV12-4 with TRBJ1-2; 8 nucleotides line up with TRBD1. J was trimmed by 11 bases and V by 5 bases; bases with no gene match: 13. The CDR3 consists of 14 residues. CDR3 DNA: TGTGCCAGCAGTGGCCGACAGGGGAATCGAGAGTACACCTTC. It specifies CASSGRQGNREYTF.

In its sample, this clonotype was seen a few times. This chain joins TRBV5-4 and TRBJ2-5, with 7 bases lining up with TRBD1. The ends lost 4 bases at V and 3 bases at J; junction bases unmatched: 3. The CDR3 has 13 residues. CDR1 is SGHNT, CDR2 YYREEE, per germline (reference sequence). In DNA form, the CDR3 reads TGTGCCAGCAGCGGGGGACAGAAAGAGACCCAGTACTTC. As protein: CASSGGQKETQYF.

The rearrangement links TRBV20-1 to TRBJ2-3; D unresolved. CDR3 length equals 12 residues. V dropped 3 bases and J dropped 9 bases, with 13 bases sitting between them. The germline V gene has CDR1 DFQATT and CDR2 SNEGSKA (reference sequence). DNA of the CDR3: TGCAGTGCTAGCTCCGCTTTCGGGACGCAGTATTTT. Translating gives CSASSAFGTQYF.